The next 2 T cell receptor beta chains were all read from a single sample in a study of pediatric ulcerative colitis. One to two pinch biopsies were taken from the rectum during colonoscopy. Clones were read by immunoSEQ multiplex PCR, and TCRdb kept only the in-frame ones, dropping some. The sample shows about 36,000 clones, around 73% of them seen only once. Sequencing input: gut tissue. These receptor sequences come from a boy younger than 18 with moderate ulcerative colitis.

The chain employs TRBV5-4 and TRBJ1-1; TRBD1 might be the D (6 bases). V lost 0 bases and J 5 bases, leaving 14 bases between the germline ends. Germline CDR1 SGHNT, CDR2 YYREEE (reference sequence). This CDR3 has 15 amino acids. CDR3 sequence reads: CASSLVGGLITEAFF. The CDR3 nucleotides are TGTGCCAGCAGCTTGGTGGGGGGGCTGATAACTGAAGCTTTCTTT.

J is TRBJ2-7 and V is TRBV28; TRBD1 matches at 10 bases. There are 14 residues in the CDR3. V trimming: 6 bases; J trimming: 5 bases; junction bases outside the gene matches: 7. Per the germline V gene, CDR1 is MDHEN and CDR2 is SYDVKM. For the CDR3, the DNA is TGTGCCAGCAGGGGGGGGACAGGGGCGAACGAGCAGTACTTC. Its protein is CASRGGTGANEQYF.